The rows below give T cell receptor beta chains drawn from one sample of a study of T cell changes during pregnancy in multiple sclerosis. The repertoire was sequenced with immunoSEQ multiplex PCR; TCRdb's copy has only in-frame clones and lacks some. The repertoire holds fewer than 35,000 clones, 90% seen once, with about 0.5% in the top ten. Material: CD4+ T cells from peripheral blood mononuclear cells, obtained in the third trimester of pregnancy. The receptors stem from a female donor in good health, enrolled as a control in a pregnancy study. Both conserved end residues are trimmed from each CDR3. Fields, in order: J gene, V gene, D gene, CDR3 protein. D genes are given only for firm matches.

TRBJ2-3 | TRBV9 | . | ASSGPRGDTQY
TRBJ2-1 | TRBV6-6 | . | ASSYLGGGRNEQF
TRBJ1-4 | TRBV18 | TRBD1 | ASSPPVGPGGISNEKLF
TRBJ2-3 | TRBV6-5 | . | ASSRALDTQY
TRBJ1-4 | TRBV19 | TRBD1 | ASSQQGSEKLF
TRBJ2-3 | TRBV25-1 | . | ASSDSAARTDTQY
TRBJ2-1 | TRBV14 | TRBD2 | ASSHRGGGGEQF
TRBJ1-1 | TRBV5-1 | . | ASKIGNTEAF
TRBJ1-4 | TRBV6-1 | TRBD1 | ASDRGGEKLF
TRBJ1-5 | TRBV5-1 | TRBD1 | ASSPRTGSQPQH
TRBJ2-5 | TRBV6-5 | . | ASSYSSPRLETQY
TRBJ2-7 | TRBV5-1 | . | ASSPGQIHEQY
TRBJ2-7 | TRBV2 | . | ASSVAGREQY
TRBJ2-1 | TRBV7-8 | TRBD2 | ASSLGTSGVNEQF
TRBJ2-3 | TRBV6-1 | . | ASRQGSTDTQY
TRBJ2-7 | TRBV11-3 | TRBD2 | ASSPGLAGGHEQY
TRBJ2-1 | TRBV6-5 | TRBD1 | ASSSGQGGEQF